Described below is a single T cell receptor (beta chain) sequence and its context. Original handling: From reference gene primer amplification, estimates of nucleated cell counts were derived. Libraries were prepared by immunoSEQ multiplex PCR; TCRdb keeps only in-frame clonotypes and omits some of them. D and trimming come from the DNA, and the V and J calls and clone size come from that table. The sample carries tens of thousands of clones, roughly three quarters recorded once. This entry belongs to a study of blood T cell repertoires in COVID-19. On the study more broadly: Researchers got acute and convalescent COVID-19 samples from the United States, Italy and Spain. The analysed material was cDNA or gDNA that came from T cells, B-cell-depleted T cells, or PBMCs.

There are 13 residues in the CDR3. Trimming shortened V by 0 bases and J by 14 bases, and 13 bases separated the two germline ends. Looked up from germline, CDR1 is SGHNT and CDR2 is YENEEA. This receptor was identified in a man aged 70-80 years with active or convalescent COVID-19. The J gene is TRBJ1-4, the V gene TRBV11-3; D might be TRBD1 (5 bases). The sample taken for sequencing was peripheral blood. As DNA, the CDR3 is TGTGCCAGCAGCTTAGAGACGCGGGGGAGCCTGTTTTTT. Encoded protein: CASSLETRGSLFF.